The sequence of this T cell receptor (beta chain) was determined in a study of T cells in Graves' hyperthyroidism and ophthalmopathy (dated 2019 in TCRdb). Describing the broader study: Peripheral blood samples were taken at the time of initial diagnosis, prior to any treatment. To identify TCR V-J signatures that set the groups apart, the researchers used a discovery cohort of 100 or so patients, made up of roughly 40 with Graves' ophthalmopathy and some 58 with stable Graves' hyperthyroidism. Prospective prediction of ophthalmopathy was tested in an independent validation cohort consisting of 18 to 20 hyperthyroidism patients and around 17 patients who later progressed to ophthalmopathy. The approximately 98 discovery patients were randomly divided into training and test sets at a 7:3 ratio. In roughly six Graves' hyperthyroidism patients, the study also compared T-cell repertoires from thyroid tissue with T-cell repertoires from blood. After sampling, hyperthyroidism patients received methimazole starting at 30 mg daily, and ophthalmopathy patients received high-dose intravenous methylprednisolone. TCR Vbeta CDR3 sequencing of approximately 140 peripheral blood samples (over 40 ophthalmopathy, around 80 hyperthyroidism and 17 progressor patients) is reported in the paper. Overall study results and their limits: Sample size was not statistically predetermined, and blinding of investigators to group allocation was not performed. Most expanded thyroid clonotypes (frequency above 0.001) were also detected in blood, a finding suggesting that blood repertoires may reflect thyroid immune responses. In validation, progression to ophthalmopathy was predicted by the model with roughly 69% sensitivity and 72% to 85% specificity, a median of around 5.9 months before onset. A model built on a 13 V-J signature distinguished ophthalmopathy from stable hyperthyroidism, reaching about 89% sensitivity and around 81% specificity in cross-validation and 80%/75% in testing.

This clonotype was observed a few times. This receptor's antigen is unknown. No qualities accompany the bases; no much larger clone lies one base away. TCR beta CDR3 regions were amplified from RNA transcripts. The first round of RT-PCR for the TCR CDR3 was performed with the HTBI primer set and the Qiagen OneStep RT-PCR kit. The libraries were constructed in a second round of multiplex PCR and then size-selected and purified. Sequencing of the libraries was done on an Illumina HiSeq2000 using paired-end 100 bp reads. The original methods were these. Raw data were processed with SOAPnuke, discarding reads with adapters, uncalled bases, mean Phred below 15, or no exact constant-primer or identifier match. High-quality paired reads were merged using COPE v1.2.5, and each unique nucleotide sequence was defined as a clonotype. MiTCR v1.1 was used to align clonotypes to the IMGT TRBV, TRBD and TRBJ reference segments. The analysis included only V-J combinations with a frequency above 0.0001, which together covered around 99% of the repertoires. A TCS score was defined as the ratio between F50 (clonal expansion) and ExV (chaos), using BLOSUM62-based TCRdist between CDR3 peptides within each V-J. Welch's t-statistics and random forest reduced some 510 V-J features to some 14, which were used in a naive Bayes classifier (R e1071). TCRdb reprocessing: public reads trimmed at Q25 with fastp, clones called with MiXCR, in-frame beta chains kept. All rows with the same CDR3 protein become a single entry with the most common DNA and genes. The V and J calls were not made by the authors but by TCRdb's processing. A total of roughly 750,000 distinct CDR3 sequences appear in this sample, roughly 15% of them only once. Clones ranked in the top ten supply 8.4% of the sample.

Reading the germline V gene gives CDR1 MDHEN and CDR2 SYDVKM. The V and J ends are trimmed by 2 bases and 10 bases, leaving 8 bases between them. Inclusive of the bounding cysteine and phenylalanine, the CDR3 is 12 residues long. Only CDR3 DNA remains: 36 bases, in frame from the first base. Graves' hyperthyroidism was defined as stable when no progression to ophthalmopathy occurred over 18 months of follow-up. The hyperthyroidism patients were between 18 and 65 years old and newly diagnosed, with a disease duration of less than 2 months. Patients with uncontrolled infections, other autoimmune diseases, pregnancy or lactation were excluded. Diagnoses relied on clinical symptoms, serum thyroxine and TRAb, thyroid ultrasound and orbital computed tomography. Ficoll-Paque density gradient centrifugation was used to isolate PBMCs from approximately 11 ml of fresh peripheral blood. Total RNA was extracted with Trizol reagent, and quality was checked on an Agilent 2100 Bioanalyzer.

Material for sequencing was blood. The V and J genes are TRBV28 and TRBJ1-4; the D gene lacks a confident call. This receptor was obtained from a man aged 18 to 30 with Graves' hyperthyroidism. Here the CDR3 is given as CASSLEDAKLFF. The DNA is TGTGCCAGCAGTTTAGAGGATGCAAAACTGTTTTTT. Reference TRBV28 and TRBJ1-4 genes cover what lies past the CDR3, so the full variable domain is DVKVTQSSRYLVKRTGEKVFLECVQDMDHENMFWYRQDPGLGLRLIYFSYDVKMKEKGDIPEGYSVSREKKERFSLILESASTNQTSMYLCASSLEDAKLFFGSGTQLSVL.